The 27 T cell receptor beta chains in this list originate from one sample, sequenced in a study of T cells in Graves' hyperthyroidism and ophthalmopathy. There were TCR beta CDR3 regions amplified from RNA transcripts. RT-PCR in the first round (using the HTBI primer set) targeted the TCR CDR3. MiXCR, applied by TCRdb to the multiplex PCR reads, yields one record per CDR3 protein. This table holds about 300,000 distinct CDR3 sequences, roughly a fifth found once. Sequences were obtained from blood. The source of these receptors is a man aged 50 to 59 with Graves' ophthalmopathy.

In this sample, this clonotype turned up a few times. The J gene is TRBJ1-5, the V gene TRBV20-1; no reliable D call. The V gene lost 6 bases and the J gene lost 2 bases, with 14 bases spanning the gap. Germline assignment: CDR1 DFQATT and CDR2 SNEGSKA (reference sequence). CDR3 length: 14 amino acids. The chain's CDR3 is CSAPPPGGNQPQHF. Here the CDR3 DNA reads TGCAGTGCCCCCCCTCCCGGCGGCAATCAGCCCCAGCATTTT.

Comments on this clonotype: This sequence may be a read error, since a much larger clone differs from it by one base. The CDR3 does not end in the conserved phenylalanine or tryptophan, so this is likely a read error. The genes are TRBV6-5 and TRBJ2-7, with TRBD2 matching 9 bases. The CDR3 contains 16 residues. J gave up 0 bases and V 6 bases, and 9 bases lay outside the gene matches. CDR1 MNHEY and CDR2 SVGAGI come from the germline V gene. This CDR3 reads CASRLGASGASYEQYL. Written as DNA, the CDR3 is TGTGCCAGCAGATTAGGGGCTAGCGGGGCCTCCTACGAGCAGTACCTC.

The table lists this clonotype with a few counts. The CDR3 nucleotides read TGTGCCAGCGGGTTGACGCCCTGGCAGGGGATGCGCGAGCAGTACTTC. It yields the protein CASGLTPWQGMREQYF. The chain employs TRBV27 and TRBJ2-7; weak D call: TRBD1 (6 bases). Per germline, CDR1 MNHEY and CDR2 SMNVEV (reference sequence). V lost 8 bases to trimming and J lost 6 bases, with 26 bases between them. The CDR3 is 16 residues long.

This clonotype was seen many times. Because the CDR3's place on the DNA is in doubt, the DNA is left out and the CDR3 is given as listed by TCRdb. This CDR3 reads CASILGHEQFF. The rearrangement links TRBV3-1 to TRBJ2-1; the table gives TRBD2 as D, unverified against the DNA. The CDR3 comprises 11 residues, both ends counted. The V gene's germline CDR1 is LGHDT and CDR2 YNNKEL (reference sequence).

This chain joins TRBV5-4 and TRBJ1-1; 10 bases are shared with TRBD1. Germline V gives CDR1 SGHNT, CDR2 YYREEE (reference sequence). Germline trimming cut 7 bases from V and 8 bases from J; bases unmatched to any gene: 11. This CDR3 comprises 14 residues. The CDR3 DNA reads TGTGCCAGCCGGGGGGGACAGGGGTATGCGGAAGCTTTCTTT. It codes for CASRGGQGYAEAFF.

This clonotype was picked up a small number of times. The chain links TRBV28 to TRBJ1-2; D is possibly TRBD1 (6 bases). The CDR3 has 13 amino acids. Germline V lookup: CDR1 MDHEN, CDR2 SYDVKM. V was trimmed by 4 bases and J by 3 bases, leaving 9 bases between them. The CDR3 coding sequence is TGTGCCAGCAGTTGGACAGCTGACTATGGCTACACCTTC. Protein: CASSWTADYGYTF.

This clonotype was detected many times. The chain recombines TRBV28 with TRBJ2-3, with 12 bases matching TRBD2. The CDR3 has 16 residues. J gave up 3 bases and V 6 bases, and 7 bases lay outside the gene matches. The germline CDR1 and CDR2 sequences are MDHEN and SYDVKM. CDR3 in DNA: TGTGCCAGCAGCCGACTAGCGGGAGTAGGGACAGATACGCAGTATTTT. Protein: CASSRLAGVGTDTQYF.

The chain employs TRBV12-3 or TRBV12-4 and TRBJ1-1; perhaps TRBD1 as D (5 bases). Trimming took off 2 bases at V and 4 bases at J, with 14 bases between the two ends. The CDR3 is made up of 15 amino acids. CDR3 sequence (DNA): TGTGCCAGCAGTTTATGGGTAGGGGCTCCCACTGAAGCTTTCTTT. It encodes CASSLWVGAPTEAFF.

The CDR3 loop is CASGGTANSPLHF. DNA for the CDR3: TGTGCCTCCGGCGGGACAGCGAATTCACCCCTCCACTTT. V gene TRBV30 combines with J gene TRBJ1-6; 7 nucleotides align to TRBD1. The CDR3 is 13 amino acids. The germline gives CDR1 GTSNPN, CDR2 SVGIG (reference sequence). V shed 7 bases and J 7 bases; nucleotides not matched to a gene: 7. Looking up the rest from reference TRBV30 and TRBJ1-6 gives the full variable domain: SQTIHQWPATLVQPVGSPLSLECTVEGTSNPNLYWYRQAAGRGLQLLFYSVGIGQISSEVPQNLSASRPQDRQFILSSKKLLLSDSGFYLCASGGTANSPLHFGNGTRLTVT.

CDR3 nucleotides: TGTGCCTGGTCCGGGAGGGAGTGGACTGAAGCTTTCTTT. This gives the protein CAWSGREWTEAFF. The genes are TRBV30 and TRBJ1-1; D call uncertain. This CDR3 has 13 amino acids. Germline-derived CDR1 and CDR2 are GTSNPN and SVGIG (reference sequence). Trimming removed 5 bases at V and 5 bases at J, with 15 bases between.

This clonotype occurred a few times. The genes are TRBV7-8 and TRBJ2-5; 7 nucleotides line up with TRBD2. CDR1 and CDR2 (germline): SGHVS, FQNEAQ. J gave up 0 bases and V 1 base, and 11 bases lay outside the gene matches. The CDR3 length is 18 residues. The CDR3 DNA sequence: TGTGCCAGCAGCTTAGATAACCTAGCGGACATGTACCAAGAGACCCAGTACTTC. Protein product: CASSLDNLADMYQETQYF. Variable domain in full (rest from reference TRBV7-8 and TRBJ2-5): GAGVSQSPRYKVAKRGQDVALRCDPISGHVSLFWYQQALGQGPEFLTYFQNEAQLDKSGLPSDRFFAERPEGSVSTLKIQRTQQEDSAVYLCASSLDNLADMYQETQYFGPGTRLLVL.

At least ten counts were recorded for this clonotype. DNA of the CDR3: TGCGCCAGCAGCTTGGACGGACAGGGGGACTATGGCTACACCTTC. This encodes CASSLDGQGDYGYTF. The chain employs TRBV5-1 and TRBJ1-2; 10 nucleotides line up with TRBD1. The trim removed 0 bases at V and 3 bases at J, leaving 2 bases unmatched. This CDR3 has 15 amino acids. Germline CDR1 reads SGHRS; CDR2 reads YFSETQ.

The CDR3 bases are TGTGCCAGCACCAGCGGGAGCCTTACAGATACGCAGTATTTT. This translates into CASTSGSLTDTQYF. This chain links TRBV2 with TRBJ2-3; 8 bases line up with TRBD2. The CDR3 spans 14 residues. In germline, CDR1 is SNHLY, CDR2 FYNNEI. Unmatched junction bases numbered 6, after V lost 7 bases and J lost 3 bases.

The chain combines TRBV27 with TRBJ1-4, with D perhaps matching TRBD1 (5 bases). CDR3 length: 13 amino acids. Germline values: CDR1 MNHEY, CDR2 SMNVEV (reference sequence). V was cut by 5 bases and J by 7 bases, with 11 bases left in between. This chain's CDR3 is CASSRGAREKLFF. CDR3 sequence (DNA): TGTGCCAGCAGTCGCGGGGCTCGTGAAAAACTGTTTTTT.

Ten or more counts support this clonotype. This chain joins TRBV28 and TRBJ2-4; 10 nucleotides agree with TRBD1. This CDR3 is 13 amino acids long. Germline V gene data show CDR1 as MDHEN and CDR2 as SYDVKM. V gave up 7 bases and J gave up 7 bases; unmatched junction bases: 4. The CDR3 coding sequence is TGTGCCAGCACTTGGACAGGGGGGAACATTCAGTACTTC. Translated, it gives CASTWTGGNIQYF.

The rearrangement uses TRBV29-1 and TRBJ2-1; TRBD2 matches at 10 bases. The junction had 4 bases not matched to a gene; V was cut back by 5 bases and J by 6 bases. This CDR3 is built from 13 residues. The germline V gene encodes CDR1 SQVTM and CDR2 ANQGSEA. This CDR3 reads CSVSGREVNEQFF. As DNA, the CDR3 is TGCAGCGTTAGCGGGAGGGAGGTCAATGAGCAGTTCTTC.

The chain is built from TRBV13 and TRBJ2-7; 10 bases align to TRBD1. This CDR3 is built from 14 residues. CDR1 and CDR2 from the germline V gene are PRHDT and FYEKMQ (reference sequence). V lost 1 base and J lost 5; bases outside the gene matches: 2. The CDR3: CASSLDGTGDEQYF. CDR3 coding DNA: TGTGCCAGCAGCTTAGACGGGACAGGGGACGAGCAGTACTTC.

This clonotype was detected many times. The chain uses TRBV5-1 and TRBJ2-7; TRBD2 aligns across 9 bases. The CDR3 is 15 amino acids. The germline CDR1 and CDR2 sequences are SGHRS and YFSETQ. After removal of 0 bases from V and 3 bases from J, the junction contained 4 bases not matched to a gene. The CDR3 coding sequence is TGCGCCAGCAGCTTGGGACTAGCGGAAGTCTACGAGCAGTACTTC. It specifies CASSLGLAEVYEQYF.

This clonotype came up many times. The J gene is TRBJ2-5, the V gene TRBV7-9; D is unclear. Germline values: CDR1 SEHNR, CDR2 FQNEAQ (reference sequence). The V end was cut by 5 bases, the J end by 2 bases, with 6 bases between. This CDR3 is built from 12 residues. Here the CDR3 reads CASSTLQETQYF. CDR3 bases: TGTGCCAGCAGCACACTACAAGAGACCCAGTACTTC. Supplemented by reference TRBV7-9 and TRBJ2-5, the full variable domain reads DTGVSQNPRHKITKRGQNVTFRCDPISEHNRLYWYRQTLGQGPEFLTYFQNEAQLEKSRLLSDRFSAERPKGSFSTLEIQRTEQGDSAMYLCASSTLQETQYFGPGTRLLVL.

In this sample, this clonotype turned up many times. The chain has TRBV19 and TRBJ2-5; the D is unclear. The CDR3 length is 14 residues. CDR1 and CDR2 (germline): LNHDA, SQIVND (reference sequence). Trimming pared 3 bases from V and 1 base from J, leaving 9 bases between. CDR3 DNA: TGTGCCAGTAGTATCCCGGGTTTCCAAGAGACCCAGTACTTC. Its translation is CASSIPGFQETQYF.

This clonotype was counted only a few times. V and J are TRBV30 and TRBJ1-5; D call uncertain. CDR1 is GTSNPN, CDR2 SVGIG, per germline (reference sequence). CDR3 length: 15 residues. Trimming cost V 0 bases and J 6 bases, with 15 bases left between them. DNA of the CDR3: TGTGCCTGGAGTGTACGTGGTAGGATAGGTCAGCCCCAGCATTTT. Encoded protein: CAWSVRGRIGQPQHF. Full variable domain (outside the CDR3, taken from reference TRBV30 and TRBJ1-5): SQTIHQWPATLVQPVGSPLSLECTVEGTSNPNLYWYRQAAGRGLQLLFYSVGIGQISSEVPQNLSASRPQDRQFILSSKKLLLSDSGFYLCAWSVRGRIGQPQHFGDGTRLSIL.

The rearrangement uses TRBV14 and TRBJ1-6; a weak D match, TRBD1 (5 bases). The CDR3 has 15 amino acids. With 1 base removed from V and 6 bases from J, the gap between germline ends came to 10 bases. CDR1 and CDR2 from the germline V gene are SGHDN and FVKESK. This CDR3 is CASSQGAQGNSPLHF. CDR3 nucleotides: TGTGCCAGCAGCCAAGGGGCGCAGGGTAATTCACCCCTCCACTTT.

A few counts support this clonotype. This chain joins TRBV14 and TRBJ1-1; the match to TRBD1 covers 10 bases. V lost 1 base and J lost 11; bases outside the gene matches: 10. Germline V gene data show CDR1 as SGHDN and CDR2 as FVKESK. The CDR3 runs to 15 residues. CDR3 nucleotide sequence: TGTGCCAGCAGCCAAGCTGCGGGACAGGGGAGGGAGGCTTTCTTT. This encodes CASSQAAGQGREAFF.

In its sample, this clonotype was seen a few times. The gene calls are TRBV6-2 or TRBV6-3 and TRBJ2-3, with 13 bases fitting TRBD2. Germline lookup yields CDR1 MNHEY and CDR2 SVGEGT. The CDR3 spans 15 residues. J gave up 4 bases and V 5 bases, and 3 bases lay outside the gene matches. DNA for the CDR3: TGTGCCAGCAGTCAGGGACTAGCGGGGCCAGATACGCAGTATTTT. It encodes CASSQGLAGPDTQYF.

The rearrangement uses TRBV10-3 and TRBJ2-7; either TRBD1 or TRBD2 may fit D (6 bases each). Germline values: CDR1 ENHRY, CDR2 SYGVKD. Trimming pared 10 bases from V and 3 bases from J, leaving 10 bases between. The CDR3 spans 11 residues. The CDR3 coding sequence is TGTGCCACGGGGGCTCTCTACGAGCAGTACTTC. This translates into CATGALYEQYF.

This chain joins TRBV5-1 and TRBJ2-4; D is undetermined. V was shortened by 5 bases and J by 7 bases, with 16 bases between the two germline ends. The CDR3 has 14 residues. Germline CDR1 reads SGHRS; CDR2 reads YFSETQ. Here the CDR3 DNA reads TGCGCCAGCAGTCCAGATGAAGGTGGGAACATTCAGTACTTC. Translating it yields CASSPDEGGNIQYF.

This chain connects TRBV3-1 to TRBJ2-1; D not certain. The V and J ends lost 5 bases and 2 bases respectively, with 16 bases between them. The CDR3 has 16 residues. Per the germline V gene, CDR1 is LGHDT and CDR2 is YNNKEL (reference sequence). CDR3 loop: CASSEGYRTTYNEQFF. As DNA, the CDR3 is TGTGCCAGCAGCGAAGGGTATCGGACGACCTACAATGAGCAGTTCTTC.